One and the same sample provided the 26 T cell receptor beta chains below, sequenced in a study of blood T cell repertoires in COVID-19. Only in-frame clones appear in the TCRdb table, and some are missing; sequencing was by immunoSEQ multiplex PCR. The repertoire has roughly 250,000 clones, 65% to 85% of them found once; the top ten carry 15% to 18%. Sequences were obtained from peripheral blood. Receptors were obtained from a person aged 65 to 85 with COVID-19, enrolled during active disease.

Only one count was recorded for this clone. The CDR3 region is CASSLTSGRFLTSTDTQYF. In DNA, the CDR3 is TGTGCCAGCAGCTTAACCAGCGGGAGGTTTCTCACCAGCACAGATACGCAGTATTTT. The chain combines TRBV7-2 with TRBJ2-3, with TRBD2 matching 9 bases. V lost 2 bases and J lost 0; bases outside the gene matches: 12. The length of the CDR3 is 19 residues. CDR1 is SGHTA, CDR2 FQGNSA, per germline.

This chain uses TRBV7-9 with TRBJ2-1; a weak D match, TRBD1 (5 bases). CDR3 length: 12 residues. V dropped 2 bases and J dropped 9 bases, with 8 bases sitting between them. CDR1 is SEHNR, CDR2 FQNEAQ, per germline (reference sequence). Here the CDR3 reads CASSLRGPEQFF. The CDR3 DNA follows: TGTGCCAGCAGCTTAAGGGGTCCTGAGCAGTTCTTC.

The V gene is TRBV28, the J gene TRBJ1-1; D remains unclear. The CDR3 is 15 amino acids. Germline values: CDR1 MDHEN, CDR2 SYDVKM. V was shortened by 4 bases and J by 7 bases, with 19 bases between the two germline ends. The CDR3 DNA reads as TGTGCCAGCAGTTCCCGAAGACCCGACAAAATTGAAGCTTTCTTT. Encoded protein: CASSSRRPDKIEAFF. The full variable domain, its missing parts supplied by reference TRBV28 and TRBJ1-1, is DVKVTQSSRYLVKRTGEKVFLECVQDMDHENMFWYRQDPGLGLRLIYFSYDVKMKEKGDIPEGYSVSREKKERFSLILESASTNQTSMYLCASSSRRPDKIEAFFGQGTRLTVV.

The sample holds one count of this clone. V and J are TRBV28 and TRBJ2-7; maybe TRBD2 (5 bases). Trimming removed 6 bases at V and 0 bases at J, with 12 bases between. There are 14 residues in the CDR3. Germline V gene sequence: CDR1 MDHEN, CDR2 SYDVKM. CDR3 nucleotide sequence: TGTGCCAGCAGCCCGCCGGGGAACTCCTACGAGCAGTACTTC. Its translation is CASSPPGNSYEQYF.

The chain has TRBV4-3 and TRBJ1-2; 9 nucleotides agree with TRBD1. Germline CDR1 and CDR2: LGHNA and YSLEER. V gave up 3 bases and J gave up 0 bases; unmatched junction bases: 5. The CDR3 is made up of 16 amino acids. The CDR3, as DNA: TGCGCCAGCAGCCAGGCCCGGACAGGGGCTAACTATGGCTACACCTTC. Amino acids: CASSQARTGANYGYTF.

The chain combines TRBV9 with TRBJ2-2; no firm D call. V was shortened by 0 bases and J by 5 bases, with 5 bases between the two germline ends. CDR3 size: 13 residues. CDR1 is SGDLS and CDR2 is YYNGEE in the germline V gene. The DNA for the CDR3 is TGTGCCAGCAGCGTAGGACTTACCGGGGAGCTGTTTTTT. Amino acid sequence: CASSVGLTGELFF.

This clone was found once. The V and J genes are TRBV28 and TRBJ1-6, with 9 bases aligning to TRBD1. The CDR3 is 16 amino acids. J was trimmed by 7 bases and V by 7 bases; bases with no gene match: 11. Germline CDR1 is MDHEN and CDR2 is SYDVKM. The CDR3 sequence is CASTESGTGRNSPLHF. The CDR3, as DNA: TGTGCCAGCACCGAATCCGGGACAGGGCGGAATTCACCCCTCCACTTT. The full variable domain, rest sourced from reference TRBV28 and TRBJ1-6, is DVKVTQSSRYLVKRTGEKVFLECVQDMDHENMFWYRQDPGLGLRLIYFSYDVKMKEKGDIPEGYSVSREKKERFSLILESASTNQTSMYLCASTESGTGRNSPLHFGNGTRLTVT.

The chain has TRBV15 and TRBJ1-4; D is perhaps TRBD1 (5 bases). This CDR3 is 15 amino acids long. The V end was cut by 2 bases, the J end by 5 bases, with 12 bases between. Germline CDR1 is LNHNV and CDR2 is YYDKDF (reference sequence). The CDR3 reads CATSRNKDINEKLFF. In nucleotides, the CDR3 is TGTGCCACCAGCAGAAATAAGGACATCAATGAAAAACTGTTTTTT.

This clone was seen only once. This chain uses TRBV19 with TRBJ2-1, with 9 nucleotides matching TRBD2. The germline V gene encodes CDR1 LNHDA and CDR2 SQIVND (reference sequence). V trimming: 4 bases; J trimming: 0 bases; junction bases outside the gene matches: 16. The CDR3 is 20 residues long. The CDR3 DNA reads TGTGCCAGTAGTACCCTGGGAGGCCTAGCGGGACAGCCCTCCTACAATGAGCAGTTCTTC. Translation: CASSTLGGLAGQPSYNEQFF.

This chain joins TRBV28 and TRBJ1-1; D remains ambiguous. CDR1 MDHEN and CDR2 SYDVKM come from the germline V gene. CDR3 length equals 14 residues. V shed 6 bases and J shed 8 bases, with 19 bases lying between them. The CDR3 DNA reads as TGTGCCAGCAGCCAACCTCCGAGAACCCTGGAAGCTTTCTTT. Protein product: CASSQPPRTLEAFF.

The CDR3 nucleotides read TGTGCCAGCAGTTACGACGGCAGGGCTAATGAAAAACTGTTTTTT. It specifies CASSYDGRANEKLFF. The J gene is TRBJ1-4, the V gene TRBV6-6; tentatively, D is TRBD1 (5 bases). Germline loops: CDR1 MNHNY, CDR2 SVGAGI (reference sequence). Between the trimmed V and J ends, which lost 2 bases and 3 bases, there was a span of 10 bases. CDR3 length: 15 residues.

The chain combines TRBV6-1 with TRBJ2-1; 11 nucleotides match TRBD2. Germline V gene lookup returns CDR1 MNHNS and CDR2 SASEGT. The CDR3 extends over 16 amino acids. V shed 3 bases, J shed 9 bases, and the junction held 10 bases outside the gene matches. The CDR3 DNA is TGTGCCAGCAGTGATACGGGACTAGCGGAACGCACTGAGCAGTTCTTC. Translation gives CASSDTGLAERTEQFF.

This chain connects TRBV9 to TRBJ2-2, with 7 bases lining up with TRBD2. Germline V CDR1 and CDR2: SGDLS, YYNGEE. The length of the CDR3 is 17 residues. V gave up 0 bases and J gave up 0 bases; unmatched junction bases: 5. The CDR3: CASSVGRAGANTGELFF. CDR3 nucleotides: TGTGCCAGCAGCGTAGGTAGGGCGGGGGCGAACACCGGGGAGCTGTTTTTT. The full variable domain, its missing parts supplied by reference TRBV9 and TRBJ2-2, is DSGVTQTPKHLITATGQRVTLRCSPRSGDLSVYWYQQSLDQGLQFLIQYYNGEERAKGNILERFSAQQFPDLHSELNLSSLELGDSALYFCASSVGRAGANTGELFFGEGSRLTVL.

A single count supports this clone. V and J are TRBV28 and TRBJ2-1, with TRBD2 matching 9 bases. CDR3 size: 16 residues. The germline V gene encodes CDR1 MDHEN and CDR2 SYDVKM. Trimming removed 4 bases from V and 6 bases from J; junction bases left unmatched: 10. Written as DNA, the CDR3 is TGTGCCAGCAGTTCTTTGGGACTAGCCGGCTTCAATGAGCAGTTCTTC. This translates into CASSSLGLAGFNEQFF.

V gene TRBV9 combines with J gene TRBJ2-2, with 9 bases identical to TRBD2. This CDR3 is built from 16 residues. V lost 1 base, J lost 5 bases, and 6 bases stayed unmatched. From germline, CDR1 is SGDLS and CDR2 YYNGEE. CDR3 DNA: TGTGCCAGCAGCGTATCGGCGGGGGGGCTTACCGGGGAGCTGTTTTTT. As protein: CASSVSAGGLTGELFF.

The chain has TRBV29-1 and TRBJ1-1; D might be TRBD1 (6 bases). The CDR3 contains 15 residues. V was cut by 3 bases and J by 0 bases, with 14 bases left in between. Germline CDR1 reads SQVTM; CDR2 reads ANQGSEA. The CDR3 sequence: CSVDVGGGMNTEAFF. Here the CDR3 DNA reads TGCAGCGTTGACGTGGGGGGGGGCATGAACACTGAAGCTTTCTTT.

This CDR3 reads CASSEIAWGGRRSGANVLTF. CDR3 DNA sequence: TGTGCCAGCAGTGAAATTGCCTGGGGGGGTCGGCGATCTGGGGCCAACGTCCTGACTTTC. The rearrangement joins TRBV2 to TRBJ2-6; 7 bases fit TRBD2. This CDR3 spans 20 amino acids. V shed 2 bases and J 1 base; nucleotides not matched to a gene: 14. Germline CDR1 SNHLY, CDR2 FYNNEI.

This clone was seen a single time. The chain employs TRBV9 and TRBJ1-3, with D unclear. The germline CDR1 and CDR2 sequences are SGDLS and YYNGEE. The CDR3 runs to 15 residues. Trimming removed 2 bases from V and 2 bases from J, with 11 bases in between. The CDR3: CASSVSPEAGNTIYF. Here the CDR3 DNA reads TGTGCCAGCAGCGTTAGTCCCGAGGCTGGAAACACCATATATTTT.

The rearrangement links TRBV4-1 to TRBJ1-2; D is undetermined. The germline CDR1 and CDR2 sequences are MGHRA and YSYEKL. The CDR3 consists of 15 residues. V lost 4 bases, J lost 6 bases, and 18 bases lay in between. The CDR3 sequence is CASSPNIRGSDGYTF. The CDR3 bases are TGCGCCAGCAGCCCCAACATACGGGGTAGTGATGGCTACACCTTC.

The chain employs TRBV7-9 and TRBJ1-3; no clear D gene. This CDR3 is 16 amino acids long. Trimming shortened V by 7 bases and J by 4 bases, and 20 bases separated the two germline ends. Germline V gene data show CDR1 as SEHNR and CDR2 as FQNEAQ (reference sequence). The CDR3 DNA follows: TGTGCCAGCATCCCCAACCTCCAGCTAGCCGGAAACACCATATATTTT. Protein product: CASIPNLQLAGNTIYF.

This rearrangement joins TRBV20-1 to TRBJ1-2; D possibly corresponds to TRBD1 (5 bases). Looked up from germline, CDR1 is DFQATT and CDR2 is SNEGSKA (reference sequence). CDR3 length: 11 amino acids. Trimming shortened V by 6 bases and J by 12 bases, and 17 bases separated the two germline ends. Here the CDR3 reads CSAPAPGQDTF. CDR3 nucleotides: TGCAGTGCCCCGGCCCCAGGGCAGGACACCTTC.

The CDR3 here is CASSPVSGNQPQHF. The CDR3 nucleotides are TGTGCCAGCAGCCCGGTTAGTGGCAATCAGCCCCAGCATTTT. The chain uses TRBV7-8 and TRBJ1-5; D gene unclear. The CDR3 runs to 14 residues. V was shortened by 5 bases and J by 2 bases, with 10 bases between the two germline ends. Per germline, CDR1 SGHVS and CDR2 FQNEAQ. The full variable domain, in which reference TRBV7-8 and TRBJ1-5 provide the parts outside the CDR3, is GAGVSQSPRYKVAKRGQDVALRCDPISGHVSLFWYQQALGQGPEFLTYFQNEAQLDKSGLPSDRFFAERPEGSVSTLKIQRTQQEDSAVYLCASSPVSGNQPQHFGDGTRLSIL.

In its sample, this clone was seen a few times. Here the CDR3 reads CASRGLPDTQYF. DNA of the CDR3: TGTGCCAGCAGGGGACTCCCAGATACGCAGTATTTT. V is TRBV3-1 (or the pseudogene TRBV3-2) and J is TRBJ2-3; possibly TRBD2 for D (6 bases). Per the germline V gene, CDR1 is LGHDT and CDR2 is YNNKEL (reference sequence). This CDR3 comprises 12 residues. Deletions cut 6 bases from V and 4 bases from J, with 8 bases between.

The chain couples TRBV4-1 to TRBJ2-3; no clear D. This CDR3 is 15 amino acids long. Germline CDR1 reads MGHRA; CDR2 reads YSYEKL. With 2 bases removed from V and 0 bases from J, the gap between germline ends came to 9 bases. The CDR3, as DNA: TGCGCCAGCAGCCAACTGTTAACTAGCACAGATACGCAGTATTTT. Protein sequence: CASSQLLTSTDTQYF.

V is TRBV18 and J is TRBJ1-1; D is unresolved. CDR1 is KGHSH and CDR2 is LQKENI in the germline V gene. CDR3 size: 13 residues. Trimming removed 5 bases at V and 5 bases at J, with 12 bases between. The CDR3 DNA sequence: TGTGCCAGCTCATTTCTTTCGAGTACTGAAGCTTTCTTT. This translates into CASSFLSSTEAFF.

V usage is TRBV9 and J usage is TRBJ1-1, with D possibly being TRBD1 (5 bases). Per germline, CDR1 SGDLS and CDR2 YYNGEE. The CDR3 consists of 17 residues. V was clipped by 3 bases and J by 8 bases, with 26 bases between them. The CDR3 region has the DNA TGTGCCAGCAGCGCGGCGCGCGGGGGGAGCAGGGATTCAGAAGCTTTCTTT. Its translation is CASSAARGGSRDSEAFF.